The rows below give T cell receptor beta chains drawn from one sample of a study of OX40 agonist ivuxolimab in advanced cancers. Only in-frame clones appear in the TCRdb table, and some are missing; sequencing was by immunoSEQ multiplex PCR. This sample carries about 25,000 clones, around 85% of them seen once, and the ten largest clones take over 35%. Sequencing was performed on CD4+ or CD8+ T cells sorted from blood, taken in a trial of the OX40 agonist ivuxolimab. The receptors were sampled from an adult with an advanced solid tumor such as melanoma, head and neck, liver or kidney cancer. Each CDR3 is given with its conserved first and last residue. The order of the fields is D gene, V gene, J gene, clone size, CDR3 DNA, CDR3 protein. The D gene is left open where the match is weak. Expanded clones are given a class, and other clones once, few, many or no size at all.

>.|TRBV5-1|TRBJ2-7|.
TGCGCCAGCAGCTTGGACGGCGGGACCCAGTACGAGCAGTACTTC
CASSLDGGTQYEQYF
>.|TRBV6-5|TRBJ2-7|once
TGTGCCAGCACTGCGCGACAGCCCTACGAGCAGTACTTC
CASTARQPYEQYF
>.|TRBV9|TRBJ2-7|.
TGTGCCAGCAGCGTAGGGGCCGGACGGGACTACGAGCAGTACTTC
CASSVGAGRDYEQYF
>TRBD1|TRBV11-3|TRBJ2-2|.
TGTGCCAGCAGCTATACTAAGACAGGGGGCACCGGGGAGCTGTTTTTT
CASSYTKTGGTGELFF
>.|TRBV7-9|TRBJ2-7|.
TGTGCCAGCAGCTTCGAGCTCTTTCCCTACGAGCAGTACTTC
CASSFELFPYEQYF
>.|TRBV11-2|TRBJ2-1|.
TGTGCCAGCATTGGGGGTCCGTACAATGAGCAGTTCTTC
CASIGGPYNEQFF
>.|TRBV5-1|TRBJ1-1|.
TGCGCCAGCAGCTTGCCGGGGGCGCTTACTGAAGCTTTCTTT
CASSLPGALTEAFF
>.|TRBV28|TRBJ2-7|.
TGTGCCAGCAGTCCGTTGGGACACGGCTCCTACGAGCAGTACTTC
CASSPLGHGSYEQYF
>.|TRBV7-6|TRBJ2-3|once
TGTGCCAGCAGCTTAGAGACTTTTAGCACAGATACGCAGTATTTT
CASSLETFSTDTQYF
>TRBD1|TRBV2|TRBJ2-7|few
TGTGCCAGCAGGGAGTCGACAGGGGCCTCCTACGAGCAGTACTTC
CASRESTGASYEQYF
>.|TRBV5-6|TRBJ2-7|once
TGTGCCAGCAGCGGGGGTTACGAGCAGTACTTC
CASSGGYEQYF
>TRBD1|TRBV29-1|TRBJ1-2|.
TGCAGCGTTGAAGGGCAGGGGGGTGGCTACACCTTC
CSVEGQGGGYTF
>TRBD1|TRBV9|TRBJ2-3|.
TGTGCCAGCAGCGTAGGGGACAGGACTACAGATACGCAGTATTTT
CASSVGDRTTDTQYF
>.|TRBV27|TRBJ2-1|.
TGTGCCAGCAGTTCGCCGGACAGACAGCAGTTCTTC
CASSSPDRQQFF
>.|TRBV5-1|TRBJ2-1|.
TGCGCCAGCGGACGTGATCCGGGAGTCTACAATGAGCAGTTCTTC
CASGRDPGVYNEQFF
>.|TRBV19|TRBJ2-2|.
TGTGCCAGCCAGGACACCGGGGAGCTGTTTTTT
CASQDTGELFF
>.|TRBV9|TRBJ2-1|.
TGTGCCAGCAGCGTAGGACAGAGCTCCTACAATGAGCAGTTCTTC
CASSVGQSSYNEQFF
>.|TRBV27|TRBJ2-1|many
TGTGCCAGCACCGCAGGGAGCGAGCAGTTCTTC
CASTAGSEQFF
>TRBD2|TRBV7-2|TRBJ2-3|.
TGTGCCAGCAGCCGACTAGCGGGACTCACAGATACGCAGTATTTT
CASSRLAGLTDTQYF
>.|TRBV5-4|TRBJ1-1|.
TGTGCCAGCAGCTTGGGGGGAAACACTGAAGCTTTCTTT
CASSLGGNTEAFF
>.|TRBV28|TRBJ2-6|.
TGTGCCAGCAGTTTAAGGCGCCGGGCGGGGGCCAACGTCCTGACTTTC
CASSLRRRAGANVLTF
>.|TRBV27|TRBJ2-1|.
TGTGCCAGCAGGGCGGGAAGTGGGGTCAATGAGCAGTTCTTC
CASRAGSGVNEQFF
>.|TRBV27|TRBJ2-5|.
TGTGCCAGCAGTTTTGGTAGGGTGGAGACCCAGTACTTC
CASSFGRVETQYF